A single T cell receptor (beta chain) is shown here with its context. The clone's antigen remains unknown. The sample holds no much larger clone one base away, and base qualities are not on file. Receptors were amplified or captured by RACE. Reads for this sample came from a NextSeq 500. During library preparation, unique molecular identifiers were attached to individual cDNA molecules so that TCRs could be counted quantitatively and reproducibly. Each blood RNA sample was used to sequence both TCR alpha and TCR beta chains. Concerning the study's data processing: Samples had a median of roughly 99,000 TCRs, with a range from roughly 23,224 to 700,000. V, J and CDR3 annotation of the TCR reads was carried out using the Decombinator software suite. For PS versus PT1 abundance plots, all samples were subsampled to the same number of TCRs (28,000). Expanded TCRs were defined as absent before sensitization and observed at least eight times at the 2-week time point. TCRdb applied fastp at Q25 and MiXCR to the public reads, then kept only in-frame beta chains. Rows with one shared CDR3 protein collapse into an entry with the most common genes and DNA. TCRdb assigned the V and J calls; the authors' analysis was not used. Counted in this sample were under 300,000 distinct CDR3 sequences; approximately 8% of them appeared once. Clones ranked in the top ten supply 0.9% to 1.5% of the sample.

This sample stems from a study of human T cells and chemical hapten exposure listed by TCRdb under 2021. In the study overall: For sensitization, 2% DPC in acetone was applied to an approximately 2 cm by approximately 2 cm area of upper inner arm skin. Blood was sampled from patients pre-sensitization (week 0) and at 2, 6 and about 24 weeks after DPC sensitization. Patch testing on the upper back used Finn chambers containing 0.01% DPC, with scoring done after 6 days according to International Contact Dermatitis Research Group standards. About 27 alopecia patients gave blood for TCR sequencing at one to four time points (pre-sensitization, 2, 6 and 24 weeks). Libraries were pooled for sequencing, and variation in per-sample TCR yields was attributed mainly to small differences in library volumes within the pool. Throughout the study period of about 23 weeks, patients also received therapeutic DPC doses to the scalp every week. The study tracked peripheral blood TCR repertoire changes in vivo during primary and secondary sensitization to the hapten diphenylcyclopropenone (DPC) in alopecia patients. The patient cohort, mostly female, included alopecia areata with under or over 50% scalp involvement, alopecia totalis and alopecia universalis. Findings and caveats that apply to the study as a whole: Expanded TCRs formed significantly more large CDR3 similarity clusters than pre-sensitization or healthy control sets, consistent with antigen-driven responses. DPC sensitization did not change how many TCRs were above 1 in 1000 frequency, and no evidence was found of alterations in global repertoire structure. After repeated subsampling, the strength of the expansion versus patch-test correlation and the threshold at which it became significant changed. All patients had alopecia, a presumed autoimmune disease, so their immune response might differ from that of healthy individuals. A positive correlation was found between the number of PT1 expanded TCRs and patch test score, with significance reached at thresholds 8, 16 and 32 but not 4.

The sample's time point, from its label and the paper: pre-sensitization, week 0. The intended sense of this specimen's treatment or condition label: therapeutic diphenylcyclopropenone sensitization with weekly scalp DPC. Blood at each patch-test visit was drawn before the patch test was applied. To be eligible, patients had to be aged 18 to 70, diagnosed with alopecia and judged suitable for DPC therapy, while pregnant patients were excluded. Total RNA was extracted from unfractionated whole blood collected in Tempus Blood RNA tubes. The germline V gene provides CDR1 KGHDR and CDR2 SFDVKD. The CDR3 covers 16 residues, taking in both the cysteine and the phenylalanine. The retained sequence is limited to the CDR3, 48 bases, with the frame set at the first base. Trimming leaves V shorter by 2 bases and J shorter by 0 bases, with the junction holding 4 bases beyond the gene matches.

In this chain, TRBV24-1 is recombined with TRBJ2-3; 7 bases in the junction line up with TRBD2. The specimen was whole blood, collected in connection with sensitization to the hapten diphenylcyclopropenone (DPC). This receptor was taken from a man aged 18-30 years with alopecia areata. Some clones in this sample may be carry-over from other donors' samples. CDR3 reads: CATSDWTRTSTDTQYF. The nucleotides are TGTGCCACCAGTGATTGGACTAGGACAAGCACAGATACGCAGTATTTT.